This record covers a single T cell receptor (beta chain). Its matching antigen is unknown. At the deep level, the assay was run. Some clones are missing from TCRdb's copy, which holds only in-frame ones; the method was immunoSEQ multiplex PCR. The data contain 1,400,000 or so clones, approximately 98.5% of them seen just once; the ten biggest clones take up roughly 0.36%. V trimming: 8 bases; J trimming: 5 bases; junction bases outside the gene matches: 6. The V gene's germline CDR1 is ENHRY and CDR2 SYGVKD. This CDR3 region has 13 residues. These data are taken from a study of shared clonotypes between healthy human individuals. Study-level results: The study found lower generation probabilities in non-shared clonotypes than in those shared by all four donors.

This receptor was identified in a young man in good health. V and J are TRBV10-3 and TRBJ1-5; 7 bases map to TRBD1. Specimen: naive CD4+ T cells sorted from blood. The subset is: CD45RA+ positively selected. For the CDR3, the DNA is TGTGCCATCGGGGGAGACAGGGATCAGCCCCAGCATTTT. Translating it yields CAIGGDRDQPQHF.